Following are 18 T cell receptor beta chains from one sample sequenced in a study of T cell responses to AZD1222 COVID-19 vaccine. Assay used: immunoSEQ multiplex PCR; TCRdb lists only in-frame clones, some missing. The sample records about 150,000 clones, roughly 90% being singletons. The source material was peripheral blood, sampled on day 0 of AZD1222 vaccination. The origin of the receptors is an adult in good health.

This chain links TRBV7-8 with TRBJ1-1, with D perhaps TRBD1 (5 bases). The germline V gene encodes CDR1 SGHVS and CDR2 FQNEAQ. The V gene lost 5 bases and the J gene lost 4 bases, with 8 bases spanning the gap. The CDR3 covers 12 residues. In DNA, the CDR3 is TGTGCCAGCAGCCGACAGTCCACTGAAGCTTTCTTT. It translates to CASSRQSTEAFF.

This chain links TRBV7-9 with TRBJ2-7; 9 bases map to TRBD1. This CDR3 region has 14 residues. The germline V gene has CDR1 SEHNR and CDR2 FQNEAQ (reference sequence). V was pared by 5 bases and J by 4 bases, with 6 bases of the junction left unmatched. Written as DNA, the CDR3 is TGTGCCAGCAGCCCATGGGACAGGGTTTACGAGCAGTACTTC. Translating it yields CASSPWDRVYEQYF.

The chain carries TRBV19 and TRBJ2-2; TRBD2 matches 7 bases. The V and J ends lost 1 base and 1 base, in that order; junction bases with no gene match: 12. This CDR3 has 19 amino acids. Germline V lookup: CDR1 LNHDA, CDR2 SQIVND (reference sequence). CDR3: CASSIVGLVPEMNTGELFF. The CDR3 DNA is TGTGCCAGTAGTATAGTAGGACTAGTACCCGAGATGAACACCGGGGAGCTGTTTTTT.

This chain joins TRBV6-6 and TRBJ2-7, with 10 bases that match TRBD1. This CDR3 comprises 16 residues. CDR1 and CDR2 from the germline V gene are MNHNY and SVGAGI (reference sequence). Trimming took 0 bases from V and 5 from J; bases not matched to a gene: 7. The chain's CDR3 is CASSYSRGQGLDEQYF. In DNA, the CDR3 is TGTGCCAGCAGTTACTCACGGGGACAGGGGCTGGACGAGCAGTACTTC.

The rearrangement joins TRBV5-1 to TRBJ1-1, with 7 bases lining up with TRBD1. Trimming took 4 bases from V and 5 from J; bases not matched to a gene: 8. Germline V gene lookup returns CDR1 SGHRS and CDR2 YFSETQ. The CDR3 has 14 amino acids. CDR3 bases: TGCGCCAGCAGCGGCAGACAGGGTTGGACTGAAGCTTTCTTT. It codes for CASSGRQGWTEAFF. Complete variable domain (other parts from reference TRBV5-1 and TRBJ1-1): KAGVTQTPRYLIKTRGQQVTLSCSPISGHRSVSWYQQTPGQGLQFLFEYFSETQRNKGNFPGRFSGRQFSNSRSEMNVSTLELGDSALYLCASSGRQGWTEAFFGQGTRLTVV.

The rearrangement uses TRBV29-1 and TRBJ1-5; D possibly corresponds to TRBD1 (6 bases). The CDR3 is made up of 13 amino acids. Germline loops: CDR1 SQVTM, CDR2 ANQGSEA. The CDR3 DNA is TGCAGGAGCGCCACAGGGTCTAATCAGCCCCAGCATTTT. It encodes CRSATGSNQPQHF. The complete variable domain, with remaining parts taken from reference TRBV29-1 and TRBJ1-5, reads SAVISQKPSRDICQRGTSLTIQCQVDSQVTMMFWYRQQPGQSLTLIATANQGSEATYESGFVIDKFPISRPNLTFSTLTVSNMSPEDSSIYLCRSATGSNQPQHFGDGTRLSIL.

V and J are TRBV6-6 and TRBJ2-7; D is perhaps TRBD2 (6 bases). Looked up from germline, CDR1 is MNHNY and CDR2 is SVGAGI (reference sequence). The CDR3 consists of 13 residues. Trimming stripped 8 bases from V and 7 bases from J, with 18 bases between. The CDR3 region is CASLGTRLGEQYF. CDR3 DNA: TGTGCCAGCCTTGGGACTCGCTTGGGTGAGCAGTACTTC.

The V gene is TRBV6-5, the J gene TRBJ2-7, with 7 bases that match TRBD1. This CDR3 region has 15 residues. The ends lost 6 bases at V and 3 bases at J; junction bases unmatched: 11. Germline loops: CDR1 MNHEY, CDR2 SVGAGI. The DNA of the CDR3 is TGTGCCAGCAGACGGCGACAGGGAACCCACTACGAGCAGTACTTC. Its protein is CASRRRQGTHYEQYF.

The rearrangement joins TRBV11-2 to TRBJ2-2; perhaps TRBD2 as D (6 bases). With 3 bases removed from V and 4 bases from J, the gap between germline ends came to 15 bases. The CDR3 runs to 16 residues. Germline assignment: CDR1 SGHAT and CDR2 FQNNGV. CDR3 in DNA: TGTGCCAGCAGCTTCGGGAGCCCGTCGGGCACCGGGGAGCTGTTTTTT. Translation gives CASSFGSPSGTGELFF.

The chain uses TRBV11-3 and TRBJ2-7; 10 positions agree with TRBD1. There are 15 residues in the CDR3. CDR1 is SGHNT, CDR2 YENEEA, per germline. J gave up 2 bases and V 5 bases, and 6 bases lay outside the gene matches. The CDR3 DNA reads as TGTGCCAGCAGCCCCCGGACAGGGGGTACCTACGAGCAGTACTTC. This translates into CASSPRTGGTYEQYF. Filled out from reference TRBV11-3 and TRBJ2-7, the complete variable domain reads EAGVVQSPRYKIIEKKQPVAFWCNPISGHNTLYWYLQNLGQGPELLIRYENEEAVDDSQLPKDRFSAERLKGVDSTLKIQPAELGDSAVYLCASSPRTGGTYEQYFGPGTRLTVT.

The gene calls are TRBV30 and TRBJ2-1; D gene unclear. V lost 1 base to trimming and J lost 9 bases, with 7 bases between them. Germline lookup yields CDR1 GTSNPN and CDR2 SVGIG (reference sequence). The CDR3 consists of 11 residues. The CDR3 sequence is CAWSAKSEQFF. The CDR3 DNA sequence: TGTGCCTGGAGTGCCAAGTCTGAGCAGTTCTTC.

V gene TRBV5-4 combines with J gene TRBJ1-2, with a tentative D call TRBD1 (6 bases). CDR3 length: 16 residues. CDR1 and CDR2 from the germline V gene are SGHNT and YYREEE (reference sequence). V was shortened by 5 bases and J by 6 bases, with 23 bases between the two germline ends. For the CDR3, the DNA is TGTGCCAGCAGGGTTGGGGGTAGACCAGGGGACAATGGCTACACCTTC. Encoded protein: CASRVGGRPGDNGYTF.

J is TRBJ1-2 and V is TRBV5-5; 7 bases agree with TRBD1. CDR1 is SGHKS and CDR2 is YYEKEE in the germline V gene (reference sequence). The CDR3 covers 15 residues. Trimming took 3 bases from V and 0 from J; bases not matched to a gene: 5. The CDR3 nucleotides are TGTGCCAGCAGCTCAAGGGACAGCTCTAACTATGGCTACACCTTC. Translation: CASSSRDSSNYGYTF.

The rearrangement joins TRBV7-3 to TRBJ2-1; TRBD2 matches at 9 bases. Germline CDR1 is SGHTA and CDR2 is FQGTGA. The CDR3 runs 15 residues. J gave up 7 bases and V 2 bases, and 6 bases lay outside the gene matches. CDR3 amino acids: CASSLSASGVNEQFF. CDR3 in DNA: TGTGCCAGCAGCTTATCGGCTAGCGGGGTTAATGAGCAGTTCTTC.

The chain has TRBV9 and TRBJ1-3; D gene ambiguous. With 0 bases removed from V and 2 bases from J, the gap between germline ends came to 6 bases. The CDR3 length is 14 residues. The germline gives CDR1 SGDLS, CDR2 YYNGEE. The CDR3 DNA reads as TGTGCCAGCAGCGTAGACTCGACTGGAAACACCATATATTTT. This translates into CASSVDSTGNTIYF.

The V gene is TRBV5-3, the J gene TRBJ1-5; 9 positions match TRBD1. TRBV5-3 carries the ORF label, with uncertain function. The CDR3 length is 16 residues. The trim removed 4 bases at V and 0 bases at J, leaving 5 bases unmatched. The CDR3 is CARSPQGANSNQPQHF. DNA for the CDR3: TGTGCCAGAAGCCCACAGGGGGCGAATAGCAATCAGCCCCAGCATTTT.

The rearrangement uses TRBV25-1 and TRBJ2-2; D is perhaps TRBD1 (5 bases). Germline values: CDR1 MGHDK, CDR2 SYGVNS. V was clipped by 6 bases and J by 2 bases, with 16 bases between them. The CDR3 covers 16 residues. This CDR3 reads CASSTFGASNTGELFF. The CDR3 region has the DNA TGTGCCAGCAGCACCTTTGGGGCTTCTAACACCGGGGAGCTGTTTTTT.

The gene calls are TRBV28 and TRBJ2-7; TRBD1 matches at 8 bases. The CDR3 covers 13 residues. The J segment lost 7 bases and the V segment lost 7 bases, leaving 9 bases of the junction unmatched. Germline lookup yields CDR1 MDHEN and CDR2 SYDVKM. This CDR3 reads CASTPDRAKEQYF. DNA for the CDR3: TGTGCCAGCACCCCGGACAGGGCGAAGGAGCAGTACTTC.